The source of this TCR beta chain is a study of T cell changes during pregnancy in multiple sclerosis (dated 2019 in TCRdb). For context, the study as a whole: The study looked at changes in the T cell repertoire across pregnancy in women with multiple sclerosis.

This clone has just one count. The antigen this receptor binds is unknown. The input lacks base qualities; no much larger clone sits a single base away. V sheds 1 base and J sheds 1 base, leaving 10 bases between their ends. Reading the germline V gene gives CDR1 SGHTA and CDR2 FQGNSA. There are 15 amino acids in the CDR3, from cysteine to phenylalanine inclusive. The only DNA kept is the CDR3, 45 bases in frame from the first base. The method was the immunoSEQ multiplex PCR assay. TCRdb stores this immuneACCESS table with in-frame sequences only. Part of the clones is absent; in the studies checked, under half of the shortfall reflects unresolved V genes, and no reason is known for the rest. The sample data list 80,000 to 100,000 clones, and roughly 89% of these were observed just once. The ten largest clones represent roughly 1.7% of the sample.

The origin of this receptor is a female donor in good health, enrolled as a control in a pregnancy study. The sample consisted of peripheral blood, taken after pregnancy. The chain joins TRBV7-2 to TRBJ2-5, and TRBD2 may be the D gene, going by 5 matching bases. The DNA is TGTGCCAGCAGCTTAGTTTGGCTAGCCCAAGAGACCCAGTACTTC. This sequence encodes CASSLVWLAQETQYF.